A selection of T cell receptor beta chains follows, all from one sample in a study of cytomegalovirus exposure and HLA in healthy donors. Clones were read by immunoSEQ multiplex PCR, and TCRdb kept only the in-frame ones, dropping some. The sample holds about 160,000 clones; roughly two thirds are singletons and the top ten take under 3.5%. The sample taken for sequencing was PBMCs. These receptors came from a woman aged 25 to 45 in good health and CMV-seronegative. Both conserved end residues are trimmed from each CDR3.

v_gene | CDR3aa
TRBV10-3 | AISQAGTSDGEQF
TRBV19 | ASSIQGGIQETQY
TRBV14 | ASSDLGLAGGWETQY
TRBV11-2 | ASSPGLAGYVYEQY
TRBV5-4 | ASSLDSHSGNTIY
TRBV7-9 | ASSSTGYEQY
TRBV7-9 | SSSFSGAVSEAF
TRBV2 | ASTSERSSTDTQY
TRBV7-3 | ASSLGHPGAEAF
TRBV29-1 | SVGQYGEQY
TRBV11-1 | ASSYREHYEQY
TRBV29-1 | SVAGGRYTGELF
TRBV2 | ASSEGWFGGLDGYT
TRBV28 | ASRLSTEAF
TRBV18 | ASSQSRGSMAGELF
TRBV19 | ASMAGVRNEQF
TRBV7-2 | ASSPFEGGEKLF
TRBV7-2 | ASSLRTAMVQPQH
TRBV28 | ASTGHHCEQY
TRBV15 | ATSRMATSGSYNEQF
TRBV29-1 | SVGGSSYEQY
TRBV2 | ASRQGGQETQY
TRBV6-6 | ASSYSSATRDEQY
TRBV29-1 | SVAAANTGELF
TRBV5-4 | ASSSGQSQETQY
TRBV2 | ATDSIMNTEAF
TRBV5-6 | ASSLVIQGKETQY
TRBV9 | ASSSLAGSTDTQY
TRBV4-1 | ASSQFPNYEQY
TRBV2 | ASRDRTEAF
TRBV19 | ASSETGGGETQY
TRBV7-6 | ASSLLPGGNTGELF
TRBV27 | ASSIDLRGEAF
TRBV7-9 | ASSLGPSGQPQH
TRBV5-4 | ASSLDSGRTDTQY
TRBV4-2 | ASSYAGTGAAYEQY
TRBV5-6 | ASSPRDRPYQPQH
TRBV15 | ATENGERTEAF
TRBV6-5 | ASSESGGASGYT
TRBV30 | AWSSGEKWVGTEAF
TRBV27 | ASNRQGSETQY
TRBV4-1 | ASSHSRTGGTAAF
TRBV5-6 | ASSLSLAGGTLEQY
TRBV6-5 | ASSPTGINEQF
TRBV7-3 | ASSLIGVRGEQF
TRBV7-2 | ASSPPLSGMSTEAF
TRBV11-2 | ASSQGAGGFYNEQF
TRBV19 | ASSKRQGYNEQF
TRBV4-2 | ASSPLTGASDEQY
TRBV2 | ASSEAIRGYYNEQF